The next 13 T cell receptor beta chains were all read from a single sample in a study of blood T cell repertoires in COVID-19. Some clones are missing from TCRdb's copy, which holds only in-frame ones; the method was immunoSEQ multiplex PCR. In the table there are under 300,000 clones, 86% of which are singletons. Sequenced: peripheral blood. Receptor source: a young man who had recovered from COVID-19.

V and J are TRBV4-3 and TRBJ1-2; TRBD1 is a possible D gene (5 bases). Germline CDR1 and CDR2: LGHNA and YSLEER. The V and J ends lost 1 base and 4 bases respectively, with 13 bases between them. This CDR3 is 15 amino acids long. CDR3 sequence reads: CASSQAEGSGYGYTF. The CDR3 DNA reads as TGCGCCAGCAGCCAAGCGGAGGGGTCCGGCTATGGCTACACCTTC.

This chain uses TRBV7-9 with TRBJ1-1, with TRBD1 as a possible D gene (5 bases). The V gene's germline CDR1 is SEHNR and CDR2 FQNEAQ (reference sequence). The V end lost 5 bases, the J end lost 4 bases, and 17 bases lay between the germline ends. There are 15 residues in the CDR3. The CDR3 nucleotides read TGTGCCAGCAGCCTGACGGGGGGAGTGTTCACTGAAGCTTTCTTT. This translates into CASSLTGGVFTEAFF.

The rearrangement uses TRBV4-3 and TRBJ2-1, with D uncertain. Trimming shortened V by 0 bases and J by 9 bases, and 12 bases separated the two germline ends. This CDR3 is 14 amino acids long. Germline values: CDR1 LGHNA, CDR2 YSLEER. The CDR3 loop is CASSQDHQASEQFF. The CDR3 DNA follows: TGCGCCAGCAGCCAAGATCACCAGGCGTCTGAGCAGTTCTTC.

In nucleotides, the CDR3 is TGCGCCAGCAGCCAAGAAATGCAGGACAGGTGGTGGGAGCAGTACTTC. This encodes CASSQEMQDRWWEQYF. This chain uses TRBV4-1 with TRBJ2-7; 7 nucleotides agree with TRBD1. V gave up 0 bases and J gave up 7 bases; unmatched junction bases: 12. This CDR3 has 16 residues. Germline values: CDR1 MGHRA, CDR2 YSYEKL.

V is TRBV7-2 and J is TRBJ2-7; D is unclear. The V gene lost 4 bases and the J gene lost 3 bases, with 16 bases spanning the gap. The CDR3 is 15 amino acids. The germline gives CDR1 SGHTA, CDR2 FQGNSA. CDR3 in amino acids: CASSSDLGSYYEQYF. DNA for the CDR3: TGTGCCAGCAGCTCCGATCTAGGCAGTTACTACGAGCAGTACTTC.

This clone came up once. This chain joins TRBV7-9 and TRBJ2-7; TRBD1 is a possible D gene (6 bases). V lost 5 bases and J 3 bases, leaving 14 bases between the germline ends. Germline lookup yields CDR1 SEHNR and CDR2 FQNEAQ (reference sequence). The CDR3 consists of 14 residues. CDR3 in amino acids: CASSPPGTNYEQYF. DNA for the CDR3: TGTGCCAGCAGCCCTCCCGGGACAAACTACGAGCAGTACTTC.

The rearrangement links TRBV24-1 to TRBJ2-2, with a weak D call TRBD1 (7 bases). This CDR3 has 17 residues. The germline CDR1 and CDR2 sequences are KGHDR and SFDVKD. Trimming pared 4 bases from V and 0 bases from J, leaving 14 bases between. The CDR3 protein is CATSELGGTANTGELFF. For the CDR3, the DNA is TGTGCCACCAGTGAGTTAGGGGGGACAGCGAACACCGGGGAGCTGTTTTTT.

The V gene is TRBV27, the J gene TRBJ1-3; D remains ambiguous. Trimming removed 4 bases at V and 0 bases at J, with 7 bases between. Germline V gives CDR1 MNHEY, CDR2 SMNVEV (reference sequence). This CDR3 has 14 residues. The CDR3 is CASSWRFSGNTIYF. CDR3 in DNA: TGTGCCAGCAGTTGGAGGTTCTCTGGAAACACCATATATTTT.

CDR3 amino acids: CASSLVEALKGQPQHF. In nucleotides, the CDR3 is TGTGCCAGCAGCTTGGTAGAGGCCTTGAAAGGTCAGCCCCAGCATTTT. The gene calls are TRBV11-3 and TRBJ1-5; D gene uncertain. Germline assignment: CDR1 SGHNT and CDR2 YENEEA. V shed 3 bases and J shed 6 bases, with 18 bases lying between them. The CDR3 sequence is 16 residues long.

This clone turned up a few times. Mismatch with germline at one junction end may stem from a read error. This sequence joins TRBV6-5 and TRBJ1-1; 8 bases line up with TRBD1. Looked up from germline, CDR1 is MNHEY and CDR2 is SVGAGI. The CDR3 consists of 12 residues. CDR3 sequence reads: CASAASSPGQEF. CDR3 nucleotides: TGTGCCAGTGCCGCATCTTCCCCGGGACAGGAGTTT.

This clone occurred a few times. The gene calls are TRBV19 and TRBJ2-7, with 9 bases fitting TRBD1. V lost 3 bases to trimming and J lost 3 bases; unmatched junction nucleotides: 12. The CDR3 covers 17 residues. The germline V gene has CDR1 LNHDA and CDR2 SQIVND (reference sequence). The DNA of the CDR3 is TGTGCCAGTAGTATCGCCCGTACAGGGGGCGCTTTCTACGAGCAGTACTTC. Translated: CASSIARTGGAFYEQYF.

The rearrangement links TRBV18 to TRBJ2-1, with 9 nucleotides matching TRBD1. This CDR3 contains 17 residues. Germline CDR1 KGHSH, CDR2 LQKENI. Trimming took 3 bases from V and 3 from J; bases not matched to a gene: 9. DNA of the CDR3: TGTGCCAGCTCACCCCCCATGGGACAGGGCATCTACAATGAGCAGTTCTTC. This codes for CASSPPMGQGIYNEQFF.

This chain uses TRBV2 with TRBJ2-7; perhaps TRBD1 as D (7 bases). This CDR3 spans 12 amino acids. CDR1 is SNHLY and CDR2 is FYNNEI in the germline V gene. The V end lost 8 bases, the J end lost 7 bases, and 15 bases lay between the germline ends. The DNA for the CDR3 is TGTGCCAGCGGGGGCCCAGGGGGGGAGCAGTACTTC. It yields the protein CASGGPGGEQYF.